This T cell receptor beta chain was observed in a study of cytomegalovirus exposure and HLA in healthy donors. The study, taken as a whole, reports: What was likely a sequencing artifact was a cluster of highly shared sequence variants. Most TCR sequences were uncommon, yet certain public TCRs appeared in many donors. A prior analysis recorded that most TCR beta V segments were productive about 87% or about 30% of the time. 16,951 TCR beta sequences were associated with HLA alleles at 0.05 false discovery rate in a later analysis.

Notes on this clone: Its antigen is unidentified.

The germline gives CDR1 SGDLS, CDR2 YYNGEE. CDR3 size: 15 residues. V dropped 5 bases and J dropped 2; count of bases not matched to a gene: 6. The PCR was carried out with 60 Vbeta primers and 13 Jbeta primers. Using immunoSEQ multiplex PCR, the repertoire was profiled, and TCRdb retains in-frame clones only, with some absent. The sample contains under 200,000 clones, 84% of which appear only once. The chain joins TRBV9 to TRBJ2-3; 9 bases map to TRBD1. The TCR sequence derives from a man aged 25-45 years in good health and CMV-seronegative. The sample consisted of PBMCs. CDR3 nucleotide sequence: TGTGCCAGCAGTCCGGACAGGGGATTCACAGATACGCAGTATTTT. This translates into CASSPDRGFTDTQYF.